The clone carrying this TCR beta chain was observed a few times. Its antigen is undetermined. This specimen belongs to a study of T-cell reconstitution after alpha-beta-depleted transplantation in children. This sample's TCRbeta library carried unique molecular identifier barcodes. TCRdb re-called the PCR reads through MiXCR, storing one row per CDR3 protein. This table holds fewer than 700,000 distinct CDR3 sequences, about 21% found once. Study-wide results and limits: Diversity and T-cell counts at one year after transplant derived mostly from new T cells. Several hundred rapidly expanded clones from non-depleted graft cells reportedly supplied alpha-beta T cells about two months post-transplant.

Trimming stripped 0 bases from V and 4 bases from J, with 13 bases between. From germline, CDR1 is LNHNV and CDR2 YYDKDF (reference sequence). The CDR3 is made up of 16 amino acids. The sequenced sample was PBMCs, mostly from graft donor cells, obtained 360 days after TCRalphabeta/CD19-depleted stem cell transplant. The V gene is TRBV15, the J gene TRBJ2-1, with D possibly TRBD2 on 6 matching bases. This TCR came from a boy under three years old who had a stem cell transplant for acute myeloid leukemia, so the T cells may come from the graft donor. The CDR3 region is CATSRDRDSGYNEQFF. The DNA of the CDR3 is TGTGCCACCAGCAGAGATAGGGACTCGGGATACAATGAGCAGTTCTTC.